This T cell receptor (beta chain) was found in a study of T cell responses to AZD1222 COVID-19 vaccine. On this clone: Its antigen is unknown.

Overall study findings and caveats: Samples come after the peak T cell response, not at day 14. Spike-specific TCR breadth and depth both grew after two AZD1222 doses. Vaccine-associated CD4 TCRs ranged over spike, dominating at 160-218 and 743-854.

The repertoire was sequenced with immunoSEQ multiplex PCR; TCRdb's copy has only in-frame clones and lacks some. The sample contains 100,000 to 150,000 clones, 92% of which appear only once. Investigators merged groups given second doses at roughly 4 or roughly 12 weeks. After removal of 4 bases from V and 0 bases from J, the junction contained 7 bases not matched to a gene. The germline V gene encodes CDR1 GTSNPN and CDR2 SVGIG (reference sequence). The CDR3 is 16 residues long. The genes are TRBV30 and TRBJ1-3; TRBD1 agrees at 9 bases. The TCR sequence derives from an adult who received the AZD1222 COVID-19 vaccine. Source: peripheral blood, taken 28 days after the second AZD1222 dose. The CDR3: CAWTRDRVLSGNTIYF. The CDR3 coding sequence is TGTGCCTGGACGAGGGACAGGGTTCTCTCTGGAAACACCATATATTTT.